The text below deals with one TCR beta chain. This record comes from a study of blood T cell repertoires in COVID-19. Across the study: Whether acute or convalescent, the COVID-19 samples came from the United States, Italy and Spain. Sample material is recorded as cDNA or gDNA derived from T cells, B-cell-depleted T cells, or PBMCs.

Source study methods: Using reference gene primer amplification, nucleated cell counts were estimated. Method: immunoSEQ multiplex PCR; TCRdb's copy keeps in-frame clones and lacks some. V, J and clone size are those of that table, while D and trimming were read from the DNA. The sample carries more than 200,000 clones, 82% recorded once. Trimming took 5 bases from V and 0 from J, leaving 14 bases between them. The CDR3 is made up of 17 amino acids. Looked up from germline, CDR1 is MGHDK and CDR2 is SYGVNS. The V gene is TRBV25-1, the J gene TRBJ2-6, with D tentatively TRBD2 (5 bases). Sequencing was performed on peripheral blood. The sequence was obtained from an elderly woman with active or convalescent COVID-19. The CDR3 loop reads CASSSGAAPSGANVLTF. The CDR3 DNA reads TGTGCCAGCAGTAGCGGAGCAGCTCCCTCTGGGGCCAACGTCCTGACTTTC.